This entry features one T cell receptor (beta chain) sequence. Its antigen is undetermined. Measured with immunoSEQ multiplex PCR; TCRdb has only the in-frame clones, and not every one. The sample has 80,000 to 100,000 clones; roughly 91% are singletons. Germline-derived CDR1 and CDR2 are LGHNA and YNFKEQ. V was cut by 0 bases and J by 0 bases, with 6 bases left in between. This CDR3 is 15 amino acids long. This record belongs to a study of graft-versus-host responses after intestinal transplantation. Study-wide findings and caveats: Some GvH clones were seen earlier in gut or blood, suggesting intestinal origin.

The sequence came from a human donor who was the organ donor for an intestinal transplant. The chain carries TRBV4-2 and TRBJ2-1; D call uncertain. The sample was unstimulated CD4+ T cells sorted from spleen or lymph node cells, taken before transplant. CDR3 coding DNA: TGTGCCAGCAGCCAAGAGGGCTTCTCCTACAATGAGCAGTTCTTC. This gives the protein CASSQEGFSYNEQFF.